These 3 T cell receptor beta chains originate from one sample sequenced in a study of blood T cell repertoires in COVID-19. Using immunoSEQ multiplex PCR, the repertoire was profiled, and TCRdb retains in-frame clones only, with some absent. This table has 120,000 to 150,000 clones, 87% appearing once. Sequenced sample: peripheral blood. The receptors were gathered from a woman aged 35 to 49 with acute or convalescent COVID-19.

The V and J genes are TRBV11-3 and TRBJ2-3; 9 bases fit TRBD2. This CDR3 has 14 amino acids. V was clipped by 6 bases and J by 4 bases; unmatched bases: 5. Looked up from germline, CDR1 is SGHNT and CDR2 is YENEEA. The CDR3 region is CASSNGGGADTQYF. CDR3 sequence (DNA): TGTGCCAGCAGTAACGGCGGGGGGGCAGATACGCAGTATTTT.

The chain has TRBV4-2 and TRBJ1-5; D gene unclear. The ends were cut back, 6 bases at V and 0 bases at J, with 6 bases in the middle. The CDR3 runs to 13 residues. The germline V gene encodes CDR1 LGHNA and CDR2 YNFKEQ. The CDR3 DNA reads as TGTGCCAGCAGGCAGGATAGCAATCAGCCCCAGCATTTT. Translated, it gives CASRQDSNQPQHF.

This clone was observed a single time. This chain connects TRBV4-3 to TRBJ2-1, with 7 bases aligning to TRBD2. Per germline, CDR1 LGHNA and CDR2 YSLEER. The CDR3 runs 17 residues. J lost 3 bases, V lost 0 bases, and 8 bases had no gene match. CDR3 DNA sequence: TGCGCCAGCAGCCAAGATGATGGAGCGGGGTACTACAATGAGCAGTTCTTC. It yields the protein CASSQDDGAGYYNEQFF.